This TCR beta chain originates from a study of CD8 T cells in ankylosing spondylitis. This clonotype was found many times. Its target is not known. V lost 6 bases and J lost 9, with 24 bases in between. The CDR3 length is 16 residues. MiXCR, applied by TCRdb to the 5' RACE reads, yields one record per CDR3 protein. The sample includes about 100,000 distinct CDR3 sequences, about 8.5% seen only once; the top ten take 9.5% to 10%. Overall study results and limits: Disease-linked clones were found to be CD8+ and relatively rare in peripheral blood. Some of the motif variants had earlier been found in reactive arthritis patients' fluid and blood. Significant enrichment of disease-linked clones was reported in matched ankylosing spondylitis synovial fluid.

The sequence came from a male donor with ankylosing spondylitis or in good health (not recorded which). Specimen: blood, either unsorted or a sorted T cell fraction (not recorded which). J is TRBJ2-1 and V is TRBV12-3 or TRBV12-4; D perhaps matches TRBD2 (6 bases). The CDR3: CASSPTSPSLPGEQFF. The CDR3 DNA sequence: TGTGCCAGCAGCCCCACTAGCCCGAGCCTTCCGGGTGAGCAGTTCTTC.